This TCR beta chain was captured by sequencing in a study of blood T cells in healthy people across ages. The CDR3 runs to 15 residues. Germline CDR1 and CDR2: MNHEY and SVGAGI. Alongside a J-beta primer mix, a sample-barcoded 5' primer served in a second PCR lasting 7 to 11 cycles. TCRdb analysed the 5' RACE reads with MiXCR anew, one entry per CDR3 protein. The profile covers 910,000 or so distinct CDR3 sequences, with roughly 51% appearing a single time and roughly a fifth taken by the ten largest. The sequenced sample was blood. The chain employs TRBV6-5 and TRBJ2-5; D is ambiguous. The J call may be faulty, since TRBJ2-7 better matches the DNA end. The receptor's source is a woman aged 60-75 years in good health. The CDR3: CASSYSSGQSNEQYF. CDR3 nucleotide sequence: TGTGCCAGCAGTTACTCGAGTGGGCAAAGTAACGAGCAGTACTTC.